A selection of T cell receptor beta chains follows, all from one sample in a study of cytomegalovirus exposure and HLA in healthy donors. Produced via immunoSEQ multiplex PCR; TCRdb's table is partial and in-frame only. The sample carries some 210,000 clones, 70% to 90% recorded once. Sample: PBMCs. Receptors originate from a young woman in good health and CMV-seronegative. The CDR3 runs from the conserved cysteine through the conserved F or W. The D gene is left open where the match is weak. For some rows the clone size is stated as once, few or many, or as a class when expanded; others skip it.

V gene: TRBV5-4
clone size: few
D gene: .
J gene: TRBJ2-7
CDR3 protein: CASSLGQGRPSYEQYF
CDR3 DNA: TGTGCCAGCAGCTTGGGTCAGGGGAGGCCCTCCTACGAGCAGTACTTC

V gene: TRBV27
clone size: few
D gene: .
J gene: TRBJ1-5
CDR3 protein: CASSLGYSNQPQHF
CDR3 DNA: TGTGCCAGCAGTTTGGGTTATAGCAATCAGCCCCAGCATTTT

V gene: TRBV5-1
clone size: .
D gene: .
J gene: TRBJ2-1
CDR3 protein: CASSLGTNSYNEQFF
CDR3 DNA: TGCGCCAGCAGCTTGGGGACTAACTCCTACAATGAGCAGTTCTTC

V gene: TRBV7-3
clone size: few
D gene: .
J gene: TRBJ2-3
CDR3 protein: CASSQMTSTDTQYF
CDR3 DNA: TGTGCCAGCAGCCAAATGACTAGTACAGATACGCAGTATTTT

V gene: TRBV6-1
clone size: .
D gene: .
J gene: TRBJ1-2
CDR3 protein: CASSEPPNRERGYTF
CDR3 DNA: TGTGCCAGCAGTGAACCCCCCAACAGGGAACGCGGCTACACCTTC

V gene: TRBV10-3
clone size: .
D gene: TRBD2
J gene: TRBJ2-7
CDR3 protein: CAISDPGTSAYEQYF
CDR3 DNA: TGTGCCATCAGTGACCCCGGGACTAGTGCGTACGAGCAGTACTTC

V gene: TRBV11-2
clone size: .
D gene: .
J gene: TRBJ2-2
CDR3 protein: CASSSSGLRSTGELFF
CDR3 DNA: TGTGCCAGCAGCTCCTCGGGACTTAGAAGCACCGGGGAGCTGTTTTTT

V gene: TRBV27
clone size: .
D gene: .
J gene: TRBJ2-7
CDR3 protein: CASSDRTRTGEQYF
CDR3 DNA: TGTGCCAGCAGCGATAGGACACGAACGGGCGAGCAGTACTTC

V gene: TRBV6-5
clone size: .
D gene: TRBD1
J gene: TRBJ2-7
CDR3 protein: CASSRTYRGAYEQYF
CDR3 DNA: TGTGCCAGCAGCCGTACTTACAGGGGGGCCTACGAGCAGTACTTC

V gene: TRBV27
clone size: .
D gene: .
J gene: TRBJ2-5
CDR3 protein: CASSRGQETQYF
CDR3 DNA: TGTGCCAGCAGCAGGGGCCAAGAGACCCAGTACTTC

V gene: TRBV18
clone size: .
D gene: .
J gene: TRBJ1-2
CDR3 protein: CASSPGGNYGYTF
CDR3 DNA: TGTGCCAGCTCACCAGGAGGAAACTATGGCTACACCTTC

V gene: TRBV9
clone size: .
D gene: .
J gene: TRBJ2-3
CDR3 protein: CASSVGLPSTDTQYF
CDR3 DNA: TGTGCCAGCAGCGTAGGGCTGCCTAGCACAGATACGCAGTATTTT

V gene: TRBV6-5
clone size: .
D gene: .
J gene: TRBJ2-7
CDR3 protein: CASSYSNRDRREQYF
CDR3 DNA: TGTGCCAGCAGTTACTCTAATCGTGATCGCCGCGAGCAGTACTTC

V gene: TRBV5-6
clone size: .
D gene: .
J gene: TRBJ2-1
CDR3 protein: CASSFVGRGEQFF
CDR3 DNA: TGTGCCAGCAGCTTCGTGGGGCGCGGTGAGCAGTTCTTC

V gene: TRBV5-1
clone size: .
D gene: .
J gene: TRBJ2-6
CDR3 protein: CASTGANVLTF
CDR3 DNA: TGCGCCAGCACTGGGGCCAACGTCCTGACTTTC

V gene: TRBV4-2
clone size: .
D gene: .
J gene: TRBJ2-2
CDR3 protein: CASQGEVDTGELFF
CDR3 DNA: TGTGCCAGCCAGGGGGAGGTAGACACCGGGGAGCTGTTTTTT

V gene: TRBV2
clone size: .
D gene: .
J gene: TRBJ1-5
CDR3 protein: CASLRSPGNQPQHF
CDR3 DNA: TGTGCCAGCTTACGGAGCCCGGGGAATCAGCCCCAGCATTTT

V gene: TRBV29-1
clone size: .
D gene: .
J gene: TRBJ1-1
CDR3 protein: CSVRFDMNTEAFF
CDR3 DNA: TGCAGCGTCAGATTCGATATGAACACTGAAGCTTTCTTT

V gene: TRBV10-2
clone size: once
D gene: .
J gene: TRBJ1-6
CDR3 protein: CASSEYGPDLRGSPLHF
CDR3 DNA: TGCGCCAGCAGTGAGTACGGGCCGGACTTACGGGGTTCACCCCTCCACTTT

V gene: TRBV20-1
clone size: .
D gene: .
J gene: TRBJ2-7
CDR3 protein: CSALSAYEQYF
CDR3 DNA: TGCAGTGCCCTTTCGGCCTACGAGCAGTACTTC

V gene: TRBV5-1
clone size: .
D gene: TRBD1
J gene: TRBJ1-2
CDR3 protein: CASSSTGQGDGYGYTF
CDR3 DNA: TGCGCCAGCAGCTCCACGGGACAGGGGGACGGCTATGGCTACACCTTC

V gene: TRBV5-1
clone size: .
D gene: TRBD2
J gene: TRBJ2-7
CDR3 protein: CASSSGLAGGYEQYF
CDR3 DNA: TGCGCCAGCAGCTCGGGACTAGCGGGAGGGTACGAGCAGTACTTC

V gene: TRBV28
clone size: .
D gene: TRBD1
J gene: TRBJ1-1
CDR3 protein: CASTTGDRREAFF
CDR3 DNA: TGTGCCAGCACGACCGGGGACAGAAGAGAAGCTTTCTTT

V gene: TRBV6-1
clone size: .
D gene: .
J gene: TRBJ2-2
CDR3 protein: CASSEQGTGELFF
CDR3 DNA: TGTGCCAGCAGTGAACAGGGCACCGGGGAGCTGTTTTTT

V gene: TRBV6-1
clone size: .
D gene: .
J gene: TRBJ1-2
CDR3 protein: CASSDQGVYYGYTF
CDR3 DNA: TGTGCCAGCAGCGATCAGGGAGTCTACTATGGCTACACCTTC

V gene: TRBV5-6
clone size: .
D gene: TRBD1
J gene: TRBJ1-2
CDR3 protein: CASIRQGTGYTF
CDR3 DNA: TGTGCCAGCATTCGACAGGGAACTGGCTACACCTTC

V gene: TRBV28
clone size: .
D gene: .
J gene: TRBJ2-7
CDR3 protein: CASSFRDWKIRGEQYF
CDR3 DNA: TGTGCCAGCAGTTTCCGGGATTGGAAAATACGGGGCGAGCAGTACTTC

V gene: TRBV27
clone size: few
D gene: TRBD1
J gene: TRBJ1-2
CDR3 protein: CASSSSPGTGTYGYTF
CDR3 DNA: TGTGCCAGCAGTTCCAGTCCCGGGACAGGAACCTATGGCTACACCTTC

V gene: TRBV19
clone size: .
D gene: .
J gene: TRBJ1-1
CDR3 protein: CASSIAGNLRTEAFF
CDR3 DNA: TGTGCCAGTAGTATAGCAGGGAACTTAAGGACTGAAGCTTTCTTT

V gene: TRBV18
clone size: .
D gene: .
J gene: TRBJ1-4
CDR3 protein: CASSPQVATNEKLFF
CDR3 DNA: TGTGCCAGCTCACCACAGGTTGCAACTAATGAAAAACTGTTTTTT

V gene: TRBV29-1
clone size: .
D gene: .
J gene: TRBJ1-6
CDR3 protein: CSVMVRAGRYNSPLHF
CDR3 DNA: TGCAGCGTTATGGTCCGTGCAGGCCGCTATAATTCACCCCTCCACTTT

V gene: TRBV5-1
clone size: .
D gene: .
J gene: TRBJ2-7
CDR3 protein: CASSLVGDYEQYF
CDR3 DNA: TGCGCCAGCAGCTTGGTGGGGGACTACGAGCAGTACTTC

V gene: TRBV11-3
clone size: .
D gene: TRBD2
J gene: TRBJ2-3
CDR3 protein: CASSPTGLAGDTQYF
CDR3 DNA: TGTGCCAGCAGCCCTACGGGACTAGCGGGAGATACGCAGTATTTT

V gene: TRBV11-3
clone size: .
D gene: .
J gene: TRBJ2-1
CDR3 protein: CASSSDSYNEQFF
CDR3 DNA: TGTGCCAGCAGCTCCGACTCCTACAATGAGCAGTTCTTC

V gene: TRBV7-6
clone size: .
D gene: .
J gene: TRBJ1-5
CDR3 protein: CASSRGISNQPQHF
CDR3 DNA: TGTGCCAGCAGCAGGGGAATCAGCAATCAGCCCCAGCATTTT

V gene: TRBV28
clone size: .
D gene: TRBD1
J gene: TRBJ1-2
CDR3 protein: CASTEGTGGYGYTF
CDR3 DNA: TGTGCCAGCACCGAGGGGACAGGGGGGTATGGCTACACCTTC

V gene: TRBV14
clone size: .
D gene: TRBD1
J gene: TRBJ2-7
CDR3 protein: CASSPVGQGNVQYF
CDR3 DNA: TGTGCCAGCAGCCCCGTCGGACAGGGGAACGTGCAGTACTTC

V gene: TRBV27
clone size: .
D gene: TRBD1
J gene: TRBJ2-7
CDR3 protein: CASSSDRQGSYEQYF
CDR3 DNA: TGTGCCAGCAGTTCCGATCGACAGGGTTCGTACGAGCAGTACTTC